This record concerns one TCR beta chain sequence. Its antigen remains unknown. Generated by immunoSEQ multiplex PCR, the TCRdb table keeps only in-frame clones and is missing some. Seen here are around 300,000 clones, about nine tenths observed once, and the top ten hold 5% to 6.5%. This sample was included in a study of Ad26.COV2.S vaccination and SARS-CoV-2 variants. Study-level results: Comparable non-spike TCR breadth was observed in vaccine and placebo recipients.

Treatment: some 20 received Ad26.COV2.S at low or high dose, single or two shots; five or six received placebo; per-sample allocation not given. Sampling was performed 63 days after the first vaccine or placebo injection. Trimming removed 4 bases at V and 4 bases at J, with 13 bases between. Germline-derived CDR1 and CDR2 are SGHTA and FQGNSA. The CDR3 extends over 14 amino acids. Sequencing used peripheral blood, obtained in a trial of Ad26.COV2.S vaccine versus placebo. The TCR sequence derives from a person aged 18 to 59 who received the Ad26.COV2.S COVID-19 vaccine or a placebo. The rearrangement links TRBV7-2 to TRBJ1-2; tentative D call: TRBD1 (5 bases). In nucleotides, the CDR3 is TGTGCCAGCAGCTCCGCACAGGAGACCTATGGCTACACCTTC. The encoded protein is CASSSAQETYGYTF.